Following are 11 T cell receptor beta chains from one sample sequenced in a study of beta chain features in type 1 diabetes. Which antigens these TCRs recognize remains unknown. Findings of the study overall: In every one of the four CD4+ subsets, TCRB CDR3s were moderately but significantly shorter in Type 1 diabetes patients.

Of the isolated RNA, all was reverse transcribed, and so the sequenced material was expressed TCRB transcripts. Data came from immunoSEQ multiplex PCR; TCRdb stores just in-frame clones and leaves some out. The sample contains nearly 700,000 clones, 13% of which appear only once. Sequenced sample: naive CD4+ T cells from blood. These TCRs come from a man aged 18 to 30 with type 1 diabetes.

This clone was seen only a few times. CDR3 in amino acids: CASSYSNDYEQYF. Written as DNA, the CDR3 is TGTGCCAGCAGTTACTCGAACGACTACGAGCAGTACTTC. This chain connects TRBV6-5 to TRBJ2-7; D is undetermined. Trimming cost V 0 bases and J 3 bases, with 6 bases left between them. The CDR3 sequence is 13 residues long. Germline assignment: CDR1 MNHEY and CDR2 SVGAGI.

V is TRBV2 and J is TRBJ1-4; D is ambiguous. CDR1 SNHLY and CDR2 FYNNEI come from the germline V gene. Deletions cut 0 bases from V and 4 bases from J, with 6 bases between. The CDR3 contains 14 residues. The CDR3: CASSEARGNEKLFF. CDR3 coding DNA: TGTGCCAGCAGTGAAGCACGGGGTAATGAAAAACTGTTTTTT.

The V gene is TRBV29-1, the J gene TRBJ1-5; 11 bases fit TRBD1. Trimming removed 6 bases from V and 1 base from J; junction bases left unmatched: 8. The germline CDR1 and CDR2 sequences are SQVTM and ANQGSEA. This CDR3 is built from 16 residues. CDR3: CSVTGTGGGSNQPQHF. For the CDR3, the DNA is TGCAGCGTCACCGGGACAGGGGGGGGAAGCAATCAGCCCCAGCATTTT.

The rearrangement links TRBV7-3 to TRBJ1-1; D is ambiguous. V was clipped by 2 bases and J by 0 bases, with 13 bases between them. CDR1 SGHTA and CDR2 FQGTGA come from the germline V gene. CDR3 size: 16 residues. DNA of the CDR3: TGTGCCAGCAGCTTATCGGGCAGCATAATGAACACTGAAGCTTTCTTT. This encodes CASSLSGSIMNTEAFF.

The gene calls are TRBV29-1 and TRBJ2-1; 9 nucleotides match TRBD2. V was clipped by 5 bases and J by 15 bases; unmatched bases: 8. The CDR3 has 11 residues. Germline CDR1 and CDR2: SQVTM and ANQGSEA. CDR3 in amino acids: CSVFPSGVWFF. The CDR3, as DNA: TGCAGCGTTTTCCCTAGCGGGGTTTGGTTCTTC.

This clone has more than one count but fewer than ten. CDR3 protein: CASSLGQSDYGYTF. DNA of the CDR3: TGTGCCAGCAGTTTAGGGCAGTCTGACTATGGCTACACCTTC. The chain is built from TRBV28 and TRBJ1-2; D is undetermined. The V end was cut by 2 bases, the J end by 3 bases, with 10 bases between. This CDR3 has 14 residues. CDR1 is MDHEN and CDR2 is SYDVKM in the germline V gene.

The chain carries TRBV23-1 and TRBJ2-1; 12 nucleotides line up with TRBD1. TRBV23-1 is classed as an ORF, of uncertain function. The CDR3 has 16 residues. V lost 4 bases and J lost 5; bases outside the gene matches: 6. The CDR3 bases are TGCGCCAGCAGTCCGGGGGGACAGGGGGCCCACAATGAGCAGTTCTTC. It encodes CASSPGGQGAHNEQFF.

This clone was observed a handful of times. The rearrangement uses TRBV2 and TRBJ2-7; tentative D call: TRBD1 (6 bases). Germline CDR1 reads SNHLY; CDR2 reads FYNNEI. The CDR3 runs 13 residues. Trimming cost V 6 bases and J 2 bases, with 11 bases left between them. This CDR3 reads CASSGDRPYEQYF. DNA of the CDR3: TGTGCCAGCAGCGGCGACAGGCCCTACGAGCAGTACTTC.

In its sample, this clone was seen a few times. The chain couples TRBV6-1 to TRBJ2-1, with D possibly called TRBD1 or TRBD2 (5 bases each). CDR1 is MNHNS and CDR2 is SASEGT in the germline V gene. The CDR3 totals 14 residues. V was pared by 7 bases and J by 4 bases, with 14 bases between. The CDR3 bases are TGTGCCAGCAACCCCGGGACGGATTACAATGAGCAGTTCTTC. Its translation: CASNPGTDYNEQFF.

The chain uses TRBV5-1 and TRBJ2-5; maybe TRBD1 (6 bases). Germline CDR1 reads SGHRS; CDR2 reads YFSETQ. The germline V and J ends were trimmed by 3 bases and 4 bases, with 13 bases remaining between them. The CDR3 length is 14 residues. In DNA, the CDR3 is TGCGCCAGCAGCTCGGGGACAATCGGAGAGACCCAGTACTTC. It translates to CASSSGTIGETQYF.

On this clone: At the DNA level, this CDR3 is encoded by other sequences in the same sample as well. The chain employs TRBV28 and TRBJ1-2, with 8 bases lining up with TRBD1. V lost 6 bases to trimming and J lost 5 bases; unmatched junction nucleotides: 2. This CDR3 contains 12 residues. CDR1 and CDR2 from the germline V gene are MDHEN and SYDVKM. The DNA of the CDR3 is TGTGCCAGCAGCTGGACAGGGTATGGCTACACCTTC. Translated, it gives CASSWTGYGYTF.